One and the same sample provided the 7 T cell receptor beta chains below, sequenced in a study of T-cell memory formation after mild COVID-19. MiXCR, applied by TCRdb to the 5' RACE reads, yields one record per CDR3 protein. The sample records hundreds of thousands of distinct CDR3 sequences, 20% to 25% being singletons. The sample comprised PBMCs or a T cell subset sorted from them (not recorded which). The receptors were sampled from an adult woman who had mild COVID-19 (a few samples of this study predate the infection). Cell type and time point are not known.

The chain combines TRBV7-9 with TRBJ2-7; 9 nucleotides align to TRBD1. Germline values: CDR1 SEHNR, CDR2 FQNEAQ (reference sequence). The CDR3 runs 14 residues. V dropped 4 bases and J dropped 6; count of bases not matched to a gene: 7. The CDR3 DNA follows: TGTGCCAGCAGCTACCGGGACAGGGCTTCCGAGCAGTACTTC. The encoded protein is CASSYRDRASEQYF.

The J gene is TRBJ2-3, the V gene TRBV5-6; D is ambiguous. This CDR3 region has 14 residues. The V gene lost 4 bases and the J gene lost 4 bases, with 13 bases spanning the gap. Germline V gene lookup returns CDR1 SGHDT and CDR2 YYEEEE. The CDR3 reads CASSLPGSSDTQYF. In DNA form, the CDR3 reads TGTGCCAGCAGCCTACCCGGCAGTTCAGATACGCAGTATTTT.

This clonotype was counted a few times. The CDR3 coding sequence is TGTGCCAGCAGCTCCTCTTCAGGGGTCTGGGAGCAGTACTTC. This encodes CASSSSSGVWEQYF. This rearrangement joins TRBV7-8 to TRBJ2-7; D is perhaps TRBD1 (6 bases). Germline V CDR1 and CDR2: SGHVS, FQNEAQ. The CDR3 extends over 14 amino acids. Trimming pared 4 bases from V and 7 bases from J, leaving 17 bases between. The full variable domain, in which reference TRBV7-8 and TRBJ2-7 provide the parts outside the CDR3, is GAGVSQSPRYKVAKRGQDVALRCDPISGHVSLFWYQQALGQGPEFLTYFQNEAQLDKSGLPSDRFFAERPEGSVSTLKIQRTQQEDSAVYLCASSSSSGVWEQYFGPGTRLTVT.

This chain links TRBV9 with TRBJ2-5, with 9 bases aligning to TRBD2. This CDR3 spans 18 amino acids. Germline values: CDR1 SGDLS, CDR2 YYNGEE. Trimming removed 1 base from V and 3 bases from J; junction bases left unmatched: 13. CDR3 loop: CASSVFAGGHPGKETQYF. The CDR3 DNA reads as TGTGCCAGCAGCGTATTTGCGGGGGGGCATCCTGGAAAAGAGACCCAGTACTTC.

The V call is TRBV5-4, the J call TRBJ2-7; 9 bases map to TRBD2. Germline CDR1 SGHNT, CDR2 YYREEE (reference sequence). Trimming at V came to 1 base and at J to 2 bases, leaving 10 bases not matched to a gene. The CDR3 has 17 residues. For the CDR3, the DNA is TGTGCCAGCAGCTTGTGGGGGCCTAGCGGGGCCGCCTACGAGCAGTACTTC. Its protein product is CASSLWGPSGAAYEQYF.

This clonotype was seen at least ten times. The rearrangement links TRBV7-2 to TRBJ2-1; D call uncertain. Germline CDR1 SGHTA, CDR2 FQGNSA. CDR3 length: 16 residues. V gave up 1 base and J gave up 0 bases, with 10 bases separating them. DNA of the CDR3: TGTGCCAGCAGCTTAGGTGGCGGAACCTCCTACAATGAGCAGTTCTTC. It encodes CASSLGGGTSYNEQFF. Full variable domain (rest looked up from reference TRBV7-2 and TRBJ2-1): GAGVSQSPSNKVTEKGKDVELRCDPISGHTALYWYRQSLGQGLEFLIYFQGNSAPDKSGLPSDRFSAERTGGSVSTLTIQRTQQEDSAVYLCASSLGGGTSYNEQFFGPGTRLTVL.

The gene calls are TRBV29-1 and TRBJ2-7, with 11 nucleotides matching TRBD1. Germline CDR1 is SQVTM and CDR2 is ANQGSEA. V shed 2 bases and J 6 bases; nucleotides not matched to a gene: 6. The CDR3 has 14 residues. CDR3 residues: CSVERTGGFGEQYF. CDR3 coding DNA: TGCAGCGTTGAAAGGACAGGGGGCTTCGGCGAGCAGTACTTC.